The T cell receptor beta chain described here comes from a study of cytomegalovirus exposure and HLA in healthy donors. Regarding the study as a whole: Across donors, presence/absence analyses took sequencing depth to be roughly uniform. On later analysis, the bulk of CMV-associated TCR beta chains appeared to be HLA-restricted.

Primers included in the PCR were 60 Vbeta and 13 Jbeta primers. TCRdb keeps only in-frame clones here, not all; method: immunoSEQ multiplex PCR. Of roughly 170,000 clones listed, 80% to 90% are singletons. Germline CDR1 and CDR2: SGHRS and YFSETQ. The CDR3 covers 14 residues. Deletions cut 0 bases from V and 6 bases from J, with 9 bases between. Only a few counts were recorded for this clone. Its antigen remains unidentified. Specimen: PBMCs. The V and J genes are TRBV5-1 and TRBJ1-4; D remains unclear. This TCR was recovered from a girl aged 10-17 years in good health and CMV-seropositive. The CDR3, as DNA: TGCGCCAGCAGCTTGGGAGGGAGGGATGAAAAACTGTTTTTT. Translation gives CASSLGGRDEKLFF.